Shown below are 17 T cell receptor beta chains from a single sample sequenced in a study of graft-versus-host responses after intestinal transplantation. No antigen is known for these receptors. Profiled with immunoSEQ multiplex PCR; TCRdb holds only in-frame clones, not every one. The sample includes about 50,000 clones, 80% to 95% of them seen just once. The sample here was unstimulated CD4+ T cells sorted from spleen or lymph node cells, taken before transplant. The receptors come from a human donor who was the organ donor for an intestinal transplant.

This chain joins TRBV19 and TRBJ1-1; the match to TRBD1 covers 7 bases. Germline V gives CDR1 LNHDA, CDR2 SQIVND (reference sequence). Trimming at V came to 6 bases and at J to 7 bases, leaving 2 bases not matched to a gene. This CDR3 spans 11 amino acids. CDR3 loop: CASRGTVEAFF. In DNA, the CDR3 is TGTGCCAGTAGAGGGACAGTTGAAGCTTTCTTT.

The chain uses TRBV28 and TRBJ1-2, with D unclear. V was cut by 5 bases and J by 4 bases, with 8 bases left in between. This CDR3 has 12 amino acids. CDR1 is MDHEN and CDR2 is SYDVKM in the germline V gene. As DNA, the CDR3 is TGTGCCAGCAGTCTCCTAAGCTATGGCTACACCTTC. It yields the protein CASSLLSYGYTF.

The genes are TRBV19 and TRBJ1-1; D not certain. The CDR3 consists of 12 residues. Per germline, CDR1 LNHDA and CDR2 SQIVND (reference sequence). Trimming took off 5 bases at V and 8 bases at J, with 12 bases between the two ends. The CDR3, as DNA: TGTGCCAGTAGTGCCGGGCTCGGGGAAGCTTTCTTT. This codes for CASSAGLGEAFF.

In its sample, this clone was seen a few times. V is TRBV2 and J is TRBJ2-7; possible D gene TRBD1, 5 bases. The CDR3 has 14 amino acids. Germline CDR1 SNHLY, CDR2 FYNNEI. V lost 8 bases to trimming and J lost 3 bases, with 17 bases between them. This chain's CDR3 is CASLAGDSRYEQYF. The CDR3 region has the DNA TGTGCCAGCTTGGCCGGTGACAGCCGCTACGAGCAGTACTTC.

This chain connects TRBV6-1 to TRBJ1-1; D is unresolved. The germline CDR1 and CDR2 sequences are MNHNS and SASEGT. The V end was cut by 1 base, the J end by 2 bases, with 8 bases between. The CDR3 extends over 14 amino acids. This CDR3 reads CASSEGPQNTEAFF. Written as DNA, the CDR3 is TGTGCCAGCAGTGAAGGGCCCCAAAACACTGAAGCTTTCTTT.

CDR3: CAWIGGQGGLNEKLFF. As DNA, the CDR3 is TGTGCCTGGATAGGCGGACAGGGCGGCCTTAATGAAAAACTGTTTTTT. This chain joins TRBV30 and TRBJ1-4, with 8 bases identical to TRBD1. This CDR3 contains 16 residues. The junction had 11 bases not matched to a gene; V was cut back by 4 bases and J by 4 bases. CDR1 is GTSNPN and CDR2 is SVGIG in the germline V gene (reference sequence).

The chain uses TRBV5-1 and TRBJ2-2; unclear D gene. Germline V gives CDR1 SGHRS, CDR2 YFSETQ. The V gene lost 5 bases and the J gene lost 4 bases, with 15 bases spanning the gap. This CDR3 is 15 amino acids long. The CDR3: CASSPGPPPTGELFF. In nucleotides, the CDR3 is TGCGCCAGCAGTCCCGGGCCGCCCCCCACCGGGGAGCTGTTTTTT.

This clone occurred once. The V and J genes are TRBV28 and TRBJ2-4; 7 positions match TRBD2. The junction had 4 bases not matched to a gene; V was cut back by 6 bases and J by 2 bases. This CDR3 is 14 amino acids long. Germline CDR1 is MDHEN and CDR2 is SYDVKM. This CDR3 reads CASSSGISKNIQYF. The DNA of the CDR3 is TGTGCCAGCAGCAGCGGGATTTCCAAAAACATTCAGTACTTC. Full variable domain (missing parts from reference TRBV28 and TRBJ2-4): DVKVTQSSRYLVKRTGEKVFLECVQDMDHENMFWYRQDPGLGLRLIYFSYDVKMKEKGDIPEGYSVSREKKERFSLILESASTNQTSMYLCASSSGISKNIQYFGAGTRLSVL.

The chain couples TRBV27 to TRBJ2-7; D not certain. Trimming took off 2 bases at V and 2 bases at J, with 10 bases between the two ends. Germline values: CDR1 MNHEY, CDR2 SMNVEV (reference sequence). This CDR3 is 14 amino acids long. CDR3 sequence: CASSLAAATYEQYF. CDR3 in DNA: TGTGCCAGCAGTTTAGCGGCGGCCACCTACGAGCAGTACTTC.

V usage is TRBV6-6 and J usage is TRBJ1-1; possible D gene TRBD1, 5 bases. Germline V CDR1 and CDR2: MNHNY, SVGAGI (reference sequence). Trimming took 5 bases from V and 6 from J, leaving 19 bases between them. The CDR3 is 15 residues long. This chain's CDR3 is CASSTTPGTAAEAFF. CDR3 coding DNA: TGTGCCAGCAGTACAACCCCCGGGACCGCTGCTGAAGCTTTCTTT.

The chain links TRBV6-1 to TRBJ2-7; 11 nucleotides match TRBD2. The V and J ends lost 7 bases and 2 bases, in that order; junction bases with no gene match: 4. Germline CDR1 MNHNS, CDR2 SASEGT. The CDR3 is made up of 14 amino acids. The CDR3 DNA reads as TGTGCCAGCATCGAGGGACTAGCGGCCTACGAGCAGTACTTC. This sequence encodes CASIEGLAAYEQYF.

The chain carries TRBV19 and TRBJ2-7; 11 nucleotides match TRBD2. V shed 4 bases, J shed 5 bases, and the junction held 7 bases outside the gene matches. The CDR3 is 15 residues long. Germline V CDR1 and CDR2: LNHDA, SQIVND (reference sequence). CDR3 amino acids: CASSKLAGAPNEQYF. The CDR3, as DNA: TGTGCCAGTAGTAAACTAGCGGGAGCCCCGAACGAGCAGTACTTC. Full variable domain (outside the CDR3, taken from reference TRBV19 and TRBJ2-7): DGGITQSPKYLFRKEGQNVTLSCEQNLNHDAMYWYRQDPGQGLRLIYYSQIVNDFQKGDIAEGYSVSREKKESFPLTVTSAQKNPTAFYLCASSKLAGAPNEQYFGPGTRLTVT.

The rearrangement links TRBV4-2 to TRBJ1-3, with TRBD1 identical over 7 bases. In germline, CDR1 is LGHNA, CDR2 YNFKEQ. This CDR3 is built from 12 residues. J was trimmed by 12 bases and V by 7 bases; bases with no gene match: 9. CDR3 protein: CASKNRGPGIYF. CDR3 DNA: TGTGCCAGCAAAAACAGGGGACCGGGCATATATTTT.

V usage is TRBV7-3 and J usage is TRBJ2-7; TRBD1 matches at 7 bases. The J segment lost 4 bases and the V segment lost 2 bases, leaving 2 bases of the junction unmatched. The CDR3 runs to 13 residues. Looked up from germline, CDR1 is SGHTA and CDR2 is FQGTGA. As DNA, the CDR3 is TGTGCCAGCAGCTTATCCAGGGGGTACGAGCAGTACTTC. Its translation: CASSLSRGYEQYF.

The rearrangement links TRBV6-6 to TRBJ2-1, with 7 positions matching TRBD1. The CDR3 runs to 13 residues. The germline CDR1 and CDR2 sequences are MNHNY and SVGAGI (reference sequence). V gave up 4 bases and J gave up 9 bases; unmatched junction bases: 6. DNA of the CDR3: TGTGCCAGCAGTTTGACAGGGTCAAGTGAGCAGTTCTTC. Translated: CASSLTGSSEQFF.

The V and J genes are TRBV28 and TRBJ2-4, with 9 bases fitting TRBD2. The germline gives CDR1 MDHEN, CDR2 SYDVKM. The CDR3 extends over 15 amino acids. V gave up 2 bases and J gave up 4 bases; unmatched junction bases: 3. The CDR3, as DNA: TGTGCCAGCAGTTTACCGACTAGCGGTAAAAACATTCAGTACTTC. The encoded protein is CASSLPTSGKNIQYF.

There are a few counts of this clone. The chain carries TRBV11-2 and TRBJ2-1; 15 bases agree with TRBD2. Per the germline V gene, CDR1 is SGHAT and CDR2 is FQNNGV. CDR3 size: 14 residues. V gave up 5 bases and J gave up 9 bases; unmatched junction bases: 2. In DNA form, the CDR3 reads TGTGCCAGCAGCACGGGACTAGCGGGAGGTGAGCAGTTCTTC. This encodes CASSTGLAGGEQFF.